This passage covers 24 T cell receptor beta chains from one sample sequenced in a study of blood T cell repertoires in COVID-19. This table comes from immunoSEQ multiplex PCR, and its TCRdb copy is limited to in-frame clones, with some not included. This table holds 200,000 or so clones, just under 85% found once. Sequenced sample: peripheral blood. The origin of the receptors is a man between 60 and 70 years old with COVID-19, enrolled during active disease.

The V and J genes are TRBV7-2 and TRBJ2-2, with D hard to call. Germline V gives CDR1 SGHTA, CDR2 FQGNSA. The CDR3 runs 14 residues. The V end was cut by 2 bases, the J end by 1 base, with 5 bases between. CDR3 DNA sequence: TGTGCCAGCAGCTTATTTAGGAACACCGGGGAGCTGTTTTTT. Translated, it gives CASSLFRNTGELFF.

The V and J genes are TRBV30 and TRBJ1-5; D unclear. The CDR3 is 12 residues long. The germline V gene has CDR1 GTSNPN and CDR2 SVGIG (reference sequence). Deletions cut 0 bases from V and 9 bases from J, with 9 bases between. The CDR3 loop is CAWSVAGVPQHF. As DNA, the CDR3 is TGTGCCTGGAGTGTAGCAGGTGTGCCCCAGCATTTT.

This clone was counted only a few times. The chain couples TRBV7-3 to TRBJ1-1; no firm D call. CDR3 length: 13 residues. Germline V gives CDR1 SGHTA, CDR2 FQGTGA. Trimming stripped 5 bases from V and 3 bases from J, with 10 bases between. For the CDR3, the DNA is TGTGCCAGCAGCGTCCAGAGGGACACTGAAGCTTTCTTT. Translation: CASSVQRDTEAFF.

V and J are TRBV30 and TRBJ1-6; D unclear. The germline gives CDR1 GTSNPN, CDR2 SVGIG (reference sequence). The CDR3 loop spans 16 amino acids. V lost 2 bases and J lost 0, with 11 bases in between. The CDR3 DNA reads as TGTGCCTGGAGTCTGGGAGGACCCTCCTATAATTCACCCCTCCACTTT. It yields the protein CAWSLGGPSYNSPLHF.

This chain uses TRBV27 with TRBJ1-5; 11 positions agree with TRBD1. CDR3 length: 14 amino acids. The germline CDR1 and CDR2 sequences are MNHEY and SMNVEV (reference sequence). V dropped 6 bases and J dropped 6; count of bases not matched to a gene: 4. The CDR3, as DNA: TGTGCCAGCAGCCGGACAGGGGGCGGTCAGCCCCAGCATTTT. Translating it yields CASSRTGGGQPQHF.

This chain's CDR3 is CASSRIQGKNTEAFF. CDR3 nucleotides: TGTGCCAGCAGCCGCATACAGGGGAAAAACACTGAAGCTTTCTTT. The V gene is TRBV7-2, the J gene TRBJ1-1; TRBD1 aligns across 7 bases. V was pared by 5 bases and J by 2 bases, with 8 bases of the junction left unmatched. The V gene's germline CDR1 is SGHTA and CDR2 FQGNSA. The CDR3 is made up of 15 amino acids.

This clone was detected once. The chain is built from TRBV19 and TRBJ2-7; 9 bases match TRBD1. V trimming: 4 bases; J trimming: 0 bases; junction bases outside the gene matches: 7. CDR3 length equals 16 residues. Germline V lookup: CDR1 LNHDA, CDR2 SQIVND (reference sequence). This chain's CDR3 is CASSTRDRASSYEQYF. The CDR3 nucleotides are TGTGCCAGTAGTACCAGGGACAGGGCGAGCTCCTACGAGCAGTACTTC.

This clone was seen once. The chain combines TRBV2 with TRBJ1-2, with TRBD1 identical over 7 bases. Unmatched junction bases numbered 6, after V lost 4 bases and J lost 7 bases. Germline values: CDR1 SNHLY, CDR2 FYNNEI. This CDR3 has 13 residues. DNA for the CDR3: TGTGCCAGCAGTGTTGAGGGGGCGGGTGGCTACACCTTC. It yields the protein CASSVEGAGGYTF.

The CDR3 coding sequence is TGTGCCAGCAGCCAAGGACTAGGCGGCGGGTCCGTCGGTGGGGCCAACGTCCTGACTTTC. Translation: CASSQGLGGGSVGGANVLTF. The chain recombines TRBV3-1 (or the pseudogene TRBV3-2) with TRBJ2-6; D possibly corresponds to TRBD2 (6 bases). V was shortened by 1 base and J by 3 bases, with 22 bases between the two germline ends. Germline V CDR1 and CDR2: LGHDT, YNNKEL (reference sequence). This CDR3 contains 20 residues.

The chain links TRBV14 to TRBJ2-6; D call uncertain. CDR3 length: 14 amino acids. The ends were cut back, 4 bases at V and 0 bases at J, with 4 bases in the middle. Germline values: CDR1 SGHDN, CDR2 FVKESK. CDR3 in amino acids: CASSRVSGANVLTF. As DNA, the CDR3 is TGTGCCAGCAGCCGCGTCTCTGGGGCCAACGTCCTGACTTTC. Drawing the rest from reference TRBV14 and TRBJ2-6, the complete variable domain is EAGVTQFPSHSVIEKGQTVTLRCDPISGHDNLYWYRRVMGKEIKFLLHFVKESKQDESGMPNNRFLAERTGGTYSTLKVQPAELEDSGVYFCASSRVSGANVLTFGAGSRLTVL.

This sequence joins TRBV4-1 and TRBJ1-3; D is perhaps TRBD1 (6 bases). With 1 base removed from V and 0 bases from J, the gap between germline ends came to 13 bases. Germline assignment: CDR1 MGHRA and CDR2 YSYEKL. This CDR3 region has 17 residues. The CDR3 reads CASSQVPGESSGNTIYF. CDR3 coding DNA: TGCGCCAGCAGCCAAGTGCCAGGGGAGAGCTCTGGAAACACCATATATTTT.

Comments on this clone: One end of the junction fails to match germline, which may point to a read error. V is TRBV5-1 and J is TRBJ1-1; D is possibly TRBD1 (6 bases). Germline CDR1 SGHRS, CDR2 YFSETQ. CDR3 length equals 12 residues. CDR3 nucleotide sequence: TGCGCCAGCAGCCTCGGGGGGCTACAGAGCATCTTT. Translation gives CASSLGGLQSIF.

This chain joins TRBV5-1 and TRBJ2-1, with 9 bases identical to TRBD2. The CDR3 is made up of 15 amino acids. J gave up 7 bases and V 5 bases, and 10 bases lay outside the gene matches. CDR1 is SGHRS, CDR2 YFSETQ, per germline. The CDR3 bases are TGCGCCAGCAGGTACCCTAGCGGGATGGGGAATGAGCAGTTCTTC. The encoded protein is CASRYPSGMGNEQFF.

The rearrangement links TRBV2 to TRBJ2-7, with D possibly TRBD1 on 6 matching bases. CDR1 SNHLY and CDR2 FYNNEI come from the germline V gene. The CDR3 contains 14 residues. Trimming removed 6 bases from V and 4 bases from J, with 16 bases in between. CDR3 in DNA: TGTGCCAGCAGCGTGGACTTAAGGGGGTACGAGCAGTACTTC. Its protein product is CASSVDLRGYEQYF.

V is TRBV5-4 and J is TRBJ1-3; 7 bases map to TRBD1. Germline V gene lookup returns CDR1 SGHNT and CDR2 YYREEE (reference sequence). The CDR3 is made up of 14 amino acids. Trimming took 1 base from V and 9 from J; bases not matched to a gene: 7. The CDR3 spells CASSLKGAYPTIYF. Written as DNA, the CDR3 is TGTGCCAGCAGCTTGAAGGGGGCTTATCCCACCATATATTTT.

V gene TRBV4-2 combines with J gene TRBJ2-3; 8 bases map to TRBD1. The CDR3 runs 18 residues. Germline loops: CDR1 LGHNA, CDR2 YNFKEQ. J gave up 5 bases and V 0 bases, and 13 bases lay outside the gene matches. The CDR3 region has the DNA TGTGCCAGCAGCCAAGAAATTCGGGTGGGGACAGGTTTAGATACGCAGTATTTT. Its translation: CASSQEIRVGTGLDTQYF.

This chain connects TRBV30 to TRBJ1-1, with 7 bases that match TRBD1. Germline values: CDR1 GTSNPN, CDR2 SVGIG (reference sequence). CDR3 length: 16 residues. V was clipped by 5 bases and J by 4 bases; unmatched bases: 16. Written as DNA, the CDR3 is TGTGCCTGGGCGAAGATGCCGGGACAGAGGGCCACTGAAGCTTTCTTT. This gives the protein CAWAKMPGQRATEAFF.

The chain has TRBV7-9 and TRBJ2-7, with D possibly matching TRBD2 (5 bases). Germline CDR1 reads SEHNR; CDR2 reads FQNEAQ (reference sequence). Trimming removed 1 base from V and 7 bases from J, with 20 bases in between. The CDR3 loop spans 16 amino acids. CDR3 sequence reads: CASSLVRPSRTGEQYF. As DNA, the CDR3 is TGTGCCAGCAGCTTAGTTAGGCCTAGCCGGACCGGAGAGCAGTACTTC.

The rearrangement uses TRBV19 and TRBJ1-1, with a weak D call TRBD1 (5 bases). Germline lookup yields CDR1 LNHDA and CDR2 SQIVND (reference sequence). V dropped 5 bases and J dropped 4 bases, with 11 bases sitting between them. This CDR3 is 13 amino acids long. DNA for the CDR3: TGTGCCAGTAGTTGGGCAGGGCCCACTGAAGCTTTCTTT. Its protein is CASSWAGPTEAFF.

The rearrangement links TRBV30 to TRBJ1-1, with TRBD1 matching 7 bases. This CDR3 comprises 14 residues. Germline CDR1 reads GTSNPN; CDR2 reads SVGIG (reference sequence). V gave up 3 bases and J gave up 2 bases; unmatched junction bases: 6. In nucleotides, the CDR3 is TGTGCCTGGAGCCCAAAGGGGGCAAACACTGAAGCTTTCTTT. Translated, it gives CAWSPKGANTEAFF.

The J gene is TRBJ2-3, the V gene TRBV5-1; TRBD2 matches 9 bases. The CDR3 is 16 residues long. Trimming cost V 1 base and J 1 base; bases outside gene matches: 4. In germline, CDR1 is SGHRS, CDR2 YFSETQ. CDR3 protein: CASSLSRTSGTDTQYF. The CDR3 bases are TGCGCCAGCAGCTTGTCAAGGACTAGCGGCACAGATACGCAGTATTTT.

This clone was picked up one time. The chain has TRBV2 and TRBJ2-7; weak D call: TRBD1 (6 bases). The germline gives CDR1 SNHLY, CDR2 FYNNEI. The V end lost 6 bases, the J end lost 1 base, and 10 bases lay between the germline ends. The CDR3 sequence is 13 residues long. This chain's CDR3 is CASRGTISYEQYF. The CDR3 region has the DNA TGTGCCAGCAGGGGGACAATTTCCTACGAGCAGTACTTC.

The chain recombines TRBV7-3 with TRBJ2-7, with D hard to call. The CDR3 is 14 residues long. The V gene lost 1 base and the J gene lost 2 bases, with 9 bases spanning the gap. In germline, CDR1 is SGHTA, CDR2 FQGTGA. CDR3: CASSLMAGPYEQYF. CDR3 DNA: TGTGCCAGCAGCTTAATGGCAGGTCCCTACGAGCAGTACTTC. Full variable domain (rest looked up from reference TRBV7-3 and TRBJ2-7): GAGVSQTPSNKVTEKGKYVELRCDPISGHTALYWYRQSLGQGPEFLIYFQGTGAADDSGLPNDRFFAVRPEGSVSTLKIQRTERGDSAVYLCASSLMAGPYEQYFGPGTRLTVT.

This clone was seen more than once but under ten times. The CDR3 is CASSFWGPTGELFF. DNA of the CDR3: TGTGCCAGCAGTTTCTGGGGGCCCACCGGGGAGCTGTTTTTT. The V call is TRBV28, the J call TRBJ2-2; tentatively, D is TRBD1 (6 bases). The germline V gene encodes CDR1 MDHEN and CDR2 SYDVKM. V dropped 3 bases and J dropped 4 bases, with 9 bases sitting between them. CDR3 size: 14 residues.